One and the same sample provided the 17 T cell receptor beta chains below, sequenced in a study of blood T cell repertoires in COVID-19. Sequencing was performed with immunoSEQ multiplex PCR; in TCRdb, only in-frame clones are kept and a portion is missing. The sample holds roughly 210,000 clones, around 87% seen once. Sequenced sample: PBMCs or T cells enriched from blood (not recorded which). Source of these receptors: a man in his thirties or forties in a cohort exposed to, infected with or recovered from COVID-19 (not recorded which).

The rearrangement links TRBV11-3 to TRBJ2-1; 10 positions match TRBD2. Germline V gene data show CDR1 as SGHNT and CDR2 as YENEEA. The CDR3 loop spans 19 amino acids. The V gene end was trimmed by 2 bases and the J gene end by 0 bases; junction bases not matched to a gene: 10. For the CDR3, the DNA is TGTGCCAGCAGCTTAAAAGGGAGCGGGAGGGGAATCTCCTACAATGAGCAGTTCTTC. This codes for CASSLKGSGRGISYNEQFF.

This chain links TRBV12-2 with TRBJ2-2; the table's D gene call, TRBD1, was not cross checked with the DNA. TRBV12-2 is reported as a pseudogene. The CDR3 totals 16 residues. The CDR3 sequence is CASRLVGTGDTGELFF. Here the CDR3 DNA reads TGTGCAAGTCGCTTAGTCGGGACAGGGGACACCGGGGAGCTGTTTTTT.

The J gene is TRBJ1-2, the V gene TRBV9; a weak D match, TRBD1 (6 bases). Germline CDR1 and CDR2: SGDLS and YYNGEE. The ends were cut back, 0 bases at V and 1 base at J, with 13 bases in the middle. The length of the CDR3 is 16 residues. The CDR3 loop is CASSVADRHNNYGYTF. For the CDR3, the DNA is TGTGCCAGCAGCGTAGCTGACAGGCACAATAACTATGGCTACACCTTC.

The chain recombines TRBV27 with TRBJ1-2; D might be TRBD1 (5 bases). This CDR3 is built from 16 residues. Trimming took 3 bases from V and 1 from J, leaving 15 bases between them. Germline lookup yields CDR1 MNHEY and CDR2 SMNVEV (reference sequence). This chain's CDR3 is CASSFDSSSRNYGYTF. CDR3 DNA sequence: TGTGCCAGCAGTTTCGACAGTTCTTCACGTAACTATGGCTACACCTTC.

The chain carries TRBV18 and TRBJ2-7; 7 positions agree with TRBD1. The J segment lost 4 bases and the V segment lost 0 bases, leaving 3 bases of the junction unmatched. CDR3 size: 14 residues. CDR1 and CDR2 (germline): KGHSH, LQKENI. The CDR3 DNA is TGTGCCAGCTCACCACCGGGACAGCGGTACGAGCAGTACTTC. Translation gives CASSPPGQRYEQYF.

The V and J genes are TRBV19 and TRBJ2-5, with 8 bases identical to TRBD1. This CDR3 is 14 amino acids long. Germline V gene sequence: CDR1 LNHDA, CDR2 SQIVND (reference sequence). V lost 6 bases to trimming and J lost 5 bases; unmatched junction nucleotides: 8. CDR3 sequence reads: CASSPRQGWETQYF. Written as DNA, the CDR3 is TGTGCCAGTAGCCCCAGACAGGGGTGGGAGACCCAGTACTTC.

The rearrangement uses TRBV6-4 and TRBJ2-2; D not resolved. The CDR3 extends over 13 amino acids. V lost 5 bases, J lost 6 bases, and 10 bases lay in between. Germline V gene lookup returns CDR1 MRHNA and CDR2 SNTAGT. The CDR3 nucleotides are TGTGCCAGCAGTAGAAGAGCGTCCGGGGAGCTGTTTTTT. The encoded protein is CASSRRASGELFF.

The chain uses TRBV6-5 and TRBJ2-7; 8 nucleotides agree with TRBD1. The germline CDR1 and CDR2 sequences are MNHEY and SVGAGI. Trimming removed 0 bases from V and 0 bases from J; junction bases left unmatched: 4. The CDR3 length is 16 residues. The CDR3 DNA is TGTGCCAGCAGTTACTCTGGGACAGGTACCTCCTACGAGCAGTACTTC. Its protein is CASSYSGTGTSYEQYF.

The V call is TRBV10-3, the J call TRBJ2-1; TRBD2 matches at 13 bases. Germline V gives CDR1 ENHRY, CDR2 SYGVKD. The CDR3 is 13 amino acids. V lost 2 bases, J lost 13 bases, and 2 bases stayed unmatched. The CDR3: CAISEGGLAGQFF. The CDR3 bases are TGTGCCATCAGTGAGGGGGGACTAGCGGGACAGTTCTTC.

This chain links TRBV6-5 with TRBJ2-1; the match to TRBD2 covers 7 bases. There are 15 residues in the CDR3. CDR1 and CDR2 (germline): MNHEY, SVGAGI. With V trimmed by 3 bases and J by 9 bases, 11 bases remained unmatched. The CDR3 bases are TGTGCCAGCAGTTATGGGGGGGAGTACCGGGGTGAGCAGTTCTTC. Residues: CASSYGGEYRGEQFF.

V gene TRBV11-2 combines with J gene TRBJ2-1, with a weak D call TRBD2 (5 bases). The CDR3 length is 14 residues. Germline V gives CDR1 SGHAT, CDR2 FQNNGV. V gave up 7 bases and J gave up 5 bases, with 15 bases separating them. This CDR3 reads CASTLESRDNEQFF. For the CDR3, the DNA is TGTGCCAGCACCCTTGAGTCGAGGGACAATGAGCAGTTCTTC.

This chain uses TRBV6-5 with TRBJ1-2, with D perhaps matching TRBD1 (5 bases). This CDR3 has 15 residues. Germline V CDR1 and CDR2: MNHEY, SVGAGI. Between the trimmed V and J ends, which lost 8 bases and 2 bases, there was a span of 18 bases. The CDR3: CASCLDNLVNYGYTF. The DNA for the CDR3 is TGTGCCAGCTGCCTGGACAATTTGGTCAACTATGGCTACACCTTC.

The chain links TRBV27 to TRBJ1-2, with D maybe TRBD1 (5 bases). The CDR3 length is 13 residues. In germline, CDR1 is MNHEY, CDR2 SMNVEV (reference sequence). The ends were cut back, 6 bases at V and 5 bases at J, with 13 bases in the middle. The DNA for the CDR3 is TGTGCCAGCAGATTTATTGGGGCTTATGGCTACACCTTC. It translates to CASRFIGAYGYTF.

CDR3: CASGTGGTSGKFEQFF. As DNA, the CDR3 is TGTGCCAGCGGGACAGGGGGGACTAGCGGGAAGTTTGAGCAGTTCTTC. The chain has TRBV28 and TRBJ2-1; 13 bases align to TRBD2. The CDR3 is 16 amino acids. V lost 8 bases and J lost 9; bases outside the gene matches: 13. Germline lookup yields CDR1 MDHEN and CDR2 SYDVKM. The full variable domain, with the rest looked up from reference TRBV28 and TRBJ2-1, is DVKVTQSSRYLVKRTGEKVFLECVQDMDHENMFWYRQDPGLGLRLIYFSYDVKMKEKGDIPEGYSVSREKKERFSLILESASTNQTSMYLCASGTGGTSGKFEQFFGPGTRLTVL.

The chain joins TRBV7-2 to TRBJ1-5; 8 bases fit TRBD1. Trimming removed 5 bases from V and 6 bases from J; junction bases left unmatched: 6. Germline lookup yields CDR1 SGHTA and CDR2 FQGNSA. This CDR3 is built from 14 residues. The CDR3 loop reads CASSPGGAGQPQHF. CDR3 coding DNA: TGTGCCAGCAGCCCAGGGGGCGCCGGTCAGCCCCAGCATTTT.

The chain has TRBV19 and TRBJ2-1; the match to TRBD2 covers 10 bases. The germline V gene encodes CDR1 LNHDA and CDR2 SQIVND (reference sequence). Trimming at V came to 7 bases and at J to 4 bases, leaving 7 bases not matched to a gene. This CDR3 spans 15 amino acids. CDR3 DNA: TGTGCCAGTACCAAGCGGGAGGGCCTTTACAATGAGCAGTTCTTC. Amino acids: CASTKREGLYNEQFF.

The chain is built from TRBV28 and TRBJ1-5; no reliable D call. The length of the CDR3 is 16 residues. CDR1 and CDR2 from the germline V gene are MDHEN and SYDVKM. V was clipped by 7 bases and J by 1 base, with 17 bases between them. The chain's CDR3 is CASTRPPAGSNQPQHF. In DNA form, the CDR3 reads TGTGCCAGCACCCGCCCCCCGGCGGGAAGCAATCAGCCCCAGCATTTT.